This TCR beta chain was obtained from a study of blood T cell repertoires in COVID-19. Germline trimming cut 1 base from V and 5 bases from J; bases unmatched to any gene: 8. CDR3 size: 16 residues. The V gene's germline CDR1 is GTSNPN and CDR2 SVGIG (reference sequence). Cohort assignment relied on participant-reported clinical history. Donors of Cohort 3 who recovered were those that had two negative PCRs, clearance, or symptom resolution. Measured with immunoSEQ multiplex PCR; TCRdb has only the in-frame clones, and not every one. The repertoire includes 350,000 to 400,000 clones, 80% to 90% of them detected once, and 1% sits in the top ten.

The rearrangement uses TRBV30 and TRBJ2-5, with 12 bases lining up with TRBD2. This TCR was recovered from a young man who had recovered from COVID-19. The material sequenced was PBMCs or T cells enriched from blood (not recorded which). The DNA of the CDR3 is TGTGCCTGGAGTGAGGTGCTAGCGGGAGGGCCCGAGACCCAGTACTTC. Translated: CAWSEVLAGGPETQYF.